This T cell receptor (beta chain) was observed in a study of PD-L1 blockade in urothelial cancer. Comments on this clone: What it binds is not known.

Time point of the sample: pretreatment peripheral blood. Assay: immunoSEQ multiplex PCR; the TCRdb copy retains only in-frame clones and omits some. In the table there are about 57,000 clones, roughly 80% of which are singletons. Germline V lookup: CDR1 SGHVS, CDR2 FQNEAQ. CDR3 length equals 15 residues. The ends lost 7 bases at V and 7 bases at J; junction bases unmatched: 16. Study results and limitations: Blood TCR clonality below the median before treatment was a predictor of better survival.

This chain links TRBV7-8 with TRBJ2-7; TRBD1 aligns across 7 bases. The receptor comes from a man in his sixties or seventies with urothelial cancer. The sequences come from PBMCs, collected around atezolizumab (anti-PD-L1) treatment. The CDR3 is CASTPLRDSPREQYF. The DNA of the CDR3 is TGTGCCAGCACCCCCCTTCGGGACAGCCCGAGGGAGCAGTACTTC.